Shown below are 27 T cell receptor beta chains from a single sample sequenced in a study of blood T cells in healthy people across ages. A sample-barcoded 5' primer and a J-beta primer mix were used in a second PCR of roughly 6 to 11 cycles. TCRdb re-analysed the 5' RACE reads in MiXCR, keeping a single row per CDR3 protein. The sample has 1,500,000 or so distinct CDR3 sequences, roughly 64% seen once. The material sequenced was blood. These receptors all stem from a man aged 18 to 29 in good health.

A few counts support this clonotype. The chain links TRBV25-1 to TRBJ2-1; 9 positions match TRBD1. The CDR3 has 15 residues. V lost 3 bases and J lost 6; bases outside the gene matches: 6. Germline V lookup: CDR1 MGHDK, CDR2 SYGVNS. The CDR3 DNA sequence: TGTGCCAGCAGTGAGTTTACGACAGGGGGCAATGAGCAGTTCTTC. Amino acids: CASSEFTTGGNEQFF.

Of note for this clonotype: At one end the junction does not follow the germline gene, possibly because of a read error. The V and J genes are TRBV5-1 and TRBJ2-7; 8 bases agree with TRBD2. The end of the DNA is better explained by TRBJ2-1, so the J call may be wrong. The CDR3 consists of 16 residues. Germline V gives CDR1 SGHRS, CDR2 YFSETQ. This CDR3 reads CASSLGGRTPYNKQFF. CDR3 nucleotide sequence: TGCGCCAGCAGCTTGGGCGGGAGGACGCCCTACAATAAGCAGTTCTTC.

This clonotype came up a few times. The CDR3 sequence: CSVEGTGSADTQYF. The CDR3 coding sequence is TGCAGCGTTGAAGGGACAGGGAGCGCAGATACGCAGTATTTT. This chain joins TRBV29-1 and TRBJ2-3, with 8 nucleotides matching TRBD1. V shed 1 base and J 4 bases; nucleotides not matched to a gene: 4. The CDR3 runs 14 residues. Germline assignment: CDR1 SQVTM and CDR2 ANQGSEA.

The chain recombines TRBV6-6 with TRBJ2-1; perhaps TRBD1 as D (8 bases). The CDR3 extends over 15 amino acids. Trimming took 8 bases from V and 6 from J, leaving 20 bases between them. Germline-derived CDR1 and CDR2 are MNHNY and SVGAGI (reference sequence). CDR3 sequence reads: CASGLQGGGSNEQFF. The CDR3 bases are TGTGCCAGCGGCTTACAGGGGGGAGGGTCCAATGAGCAGTTCTTC.

V gene TRBV20-1 combines with J gene TRBJ1-6; TRBD1 might be the D (5 bases). CDR3 length: 18 amino acids. Germline lookup yields CDR1 DFQATT and CDR2 SNEGSKA (reference sequence). Trimming cost V 0 bases and J 0 bases, with 15 bases left between them. DNA for the CDR3: TGCAGTGCTAGAGATTATAGGACACAGAGCTCCTATAATTCACCCCTCCACTTT. As protein: CSARDYRTQSSYNSPLHF.

The chain uses TRBV5-6 and TRBJ1-5; D may be TRBD1 (6 bases). V was pared by 4 bases and J by 7 bases, with 18 bases between. This CDR3 has 15 residues. Germline loops: CDR1 SGHDT, CDR2 YYEEEE. CDR3 DNA sequence: TGTGCCAGCAGCGCCAAAACACAGGGTTGGCAGCCCCAGCATTTT. It codes for CASSAKTQGWQPQHF.

V and J are TRBV29-1 and TRBJ2-2; TRBD2 matches at 15 bases. This CDR3 is built from 18 residues. Germline loops: CDR1 SQVTM, CDR2 ANQGSEA. Unmatched junction bases numbered 11, after V lost 7 bases and J lost 2 bases. In nucleotides, the CDR3 is TGCAGCGCCCGCGGGACTAGCGGGGGGCGACGTAACACCGGGGAGCTGTTTTTT. This translates into CSARGTSGGRRNTGELFF.

This sequence joins TRBV3-1 and TRBJ1-5; TRBD1 matches at 7 bases. Germline V gives CDR1 LGHDT, CDR2 YNNKEL (reference sequence). With V trimmed by 3 bases and J by 9 bases, 5 bases remained unmatched. This CDR3 has 13 amino acids. This chain's CDR3 is CASSQGQTGPQHF. CDR3 nucleotide sequence: TGTGCCAGCAGCCAGGGACAGACGGGGCCCCAGCATTTT.

J is TRBJ1-2 and V is TRBV29-1, with D uncertain. This CDR3 comprises 13 residues. V was cut by 5 bases and J by 4 bases, with 14 bases left in between. The germline V gene has CDR1 SQVTM and CDR2 ANQGSEA. This CDR3 is CSVITPWGYGYTF. The CDR3 DNA reads as TGCAGCGTTATAACCCCCTGGGGCTATGGCTACACCTTC. The full variable domain, in which reference TRBV29-1 and TRBJ1-2 provide the parts outside the CDR3, is SAVISQKPSRDICQRGTSLTIQCQVDSQVTMMFWYRQQPGQSLTLIATANQGSEATYESGFVIDKFPISRPNLTFSTLTVSNMSPEDSSIYLCSVITPWGYGYTFGSGTRLTVV.

This chain links TRBV7-9 with TRBJ2-1; TRBD2 might be the D (6 bases). The germline V gene has CDR1 SEHNR and CDR2 FQNEAQ (reference sequence). There are 13 residues in the CDR3. The V and J ends lost 3 bases and 6 bases respectively, with 9 bases between them. The CDR3 here is CASSFGGANEQFF. The CDR3 DNA is TGTGCCAGCAGCTTCGGCGGGGCCAATGAGCAGTTCTTC. The full variable domain, its missing parts supplied by reference TRBV7-9 and TRBJ2-1, is DTGVSQNPRHKITKRGQNVTFRCDPISEHNRLYWYRQTLGQGPEFLTYFQNEAQLEKSRLLSDRFSAERPKGSFSTLEIQRTEQGDSAMYLCASSFGGANEQFFGPGTRLTVL.

This clonotype was observed a single time. The chain has TRBV20-1 and TRBJ2-7; TRBD2 is a possible D gene (6 bases). The germline CDR1 and CDR2 sequences are DFQATT and SNEGSKA (reference sequence). V gave up 3 bases and J gave up 5 bases, with 20 bases separating them. CDR3 length: 15 residues. This CDR3 is CSASDRREVSNEQYF. Written as DNA, the CDR3 is TGCAGTGCTAGTGACCGGAGGGAGGTTAGCAACGAGCAGTACTTC.

This clonotype has just a few counts. Its ends do not fully match the called genes, so a read error is possible. V gene TRBV10-1 combines with J gene TRBJ2-7, with no clear D. Per germline, CDR1 WNHNN and CDR2 SYGVQD (reference sequence). The CDR3 is made up of 13 amino acids. CDR3 sequence: CASSESGSYEQYF. CDR3 coding DNA: TGTGCCAGCAGTGAGAGTGGTTCCTACGAGCAGTACTTC.

This clonotype has only a few counts. This rearrangement joins TRBV4-1 to TRBJ2-3; no clear D. Germline-derived CDR1 and CDR2 are MGHRA and YSYEKL. Trimming pared 0 bases from V and 4 bases from J, leaving 5 bases between. This CDR3 is 13 amino acids long. CDR3 sequence reads: CASSQDLPDTQYF. CDR3 sequence (DNA): TGCGCCAGCAGCCAAGATCTGCCAGATACGCAGTATTTT.

The V call is TRBV13, the J call TRBJ2-7; 9 bases line up with TRBD2. The J call may be mistaken, given a closer DNA end match to TRBJ2-5. Germline loops: CDR1 PRHDT, CDR2 FYEKMQ (reference sequence). This CDR3 contains 15 residues. CDR3 loop: CASSLLAGTGETQYF. DNA for the CDR3: TGTGCCAGCAGCTTACTAGCGGGGACCGGGGAGACCCAGTACTTC.

A few counts support this clonotype. The rearrangement uses TRBV25-1 and TRBJ2-1; 11 bases match TRBD2. This CDR3 is 15 amino acids long. Germline V gives CDR1 MGHDK, CDR2 SYGVNS. Germline trimming cut 6 bases from V and 6 bases from J; bases unmatched to any gene: 7. The CDR3: CASSWTSGYGNEQFF. Here the CDR3 DNA reads TGTGCCAGCAGCTGGACTAGCGGGTATGGCAATGAGCAGTTCTTC.

The chain uses TRBV3-1 and TRBJ2-5, with D perhaps TRBD1 (6 bases). The CDR3 has 14 amino acids. The ends were cut back, 6 bases at V and 3 bases at J, with 14 bases in the middle. Germline V gene data show CDR1 as LGHDT and CDR2 as YNNKEL (reference sequence). CDR3 DNA: TGTGCCAGCAGAGAACAGGGATTTGAAGAGACCCAGTACTTC. Its protein is CASREQGFEETQYF.

The chain uses TRBV7-9 and TRBJ2-6; no firm D call. From germline, CDR1 is SEHNR and CDR2 FQNEAQ (reference sequence). The CDR3 totals 18 residues. Trimming stripped 1 base from V and 0 bases from J, with 13 bases between. The CDR3 DNA follows: TGTGCCAGCAGCTTAGGGGGAAGGGAACTCTCTGGGGCCAACGTCCTGACTTTC. Translation: CASSLGGRELSGANVLTF.

This chain uses TRBV4-1 with TRBJ2-1; 7 bases fit TRBD2. CDR3 length: 16 residues. The germline V gene has CDR1 MGHRA and CDR2 YSYEKL. V was clipped by 0 bases and J by 5 bases; unmatched bases: 7. Written as DNA, the CDR3 is TGCGCCAGCAGCCAAGAAGCCAGCGGGGCCCACAATGAGCAGTTCTTC. Its protein product is CASSQEASGAHNEQFF.

The rearrangement joins TRBV7-2 to TRBJ2-1; either TRBD1 or TRBD2 may supply D (5 bases each). The closer fit of TRBJ2-7 to the DNA end suggests the J call may be wrong. Germline V CDR1 and CDR2: SGHTA, FQGNSA. The CDR3 has 15 residues. The CDR3 nucleotides are TGTGCCAGCAGCTTAGCTGAGGGGTTTTACAATGAGCAGTACTTC. It translates to CASSLAEGFYNEQYF.

A few counts support this clonotype. DNA of the CDR3: TGTGCCAGCAGAGGACAGGGGAGTCCCTATAATTCACCCCTCCACTTT. Translation: CASRGQGSPYNSPLHF. V and J are TRBV12-3 or TRBV12-4 and TRBJ1-6; 9 positions agree with TRBD1. The CDR3 spans 16 residues. Trimming removed 6 bases from V and 2 bases from J; junction bases left unmatched: 5.

CDR3 amino acids: CASSENGRVGTEAFF. CDR3 DNA: TGTGCCAGCAGTGAAAATGGAAGGGTTGGCACTGAAGCTTTCTTT. The chain recombines TRBV6-1 with TRBJ1-1; D is ambiguous. Trimming pared 2 bases from V and 4 bases from J, leaving 14 bases between. The CDR3 is 15 amino acids. Germline V CDR1 and CDR2: MNHNS, SASEGT.

In this sample, this clonotype turned up a few times. The chain joins TRBV4-3 to TRBJ2-3, with D possibly matching TRBD2 (5 bases). The CDR3 is made up of 13 amino acids. Germline lookup yields CDR1 LGHNA and CDR2 YSLEER. V lost 1 base and J 9 bases, leaving 11 bases between the germline ends. DNA of the CDR3: TGCGCCAGCAGCCAAGTGGAGGATCCGACGCAGTATTTT. Translation: CASSQVEDPTQYF.

This clonotype came up many times. V is TRBV11-2 and J is TRBJ1-2; D is uncertain. The CDR3 sequence is 15 residues long. Trimming pared 3 bases from V and 7 bases from J, leaving 18 bases between. Germline CDR1 SGHAT, CDR2 FQNNGV. CDR3 sequence: CASSFKSGEGSGYTF. The CDR3 DNA is TGTGCCAGCAGCTTTAAGTCCGGTGAGGGATCTGGCTACACCTTC.

This clonotype showed up just a few times. The genes are TRBV20-1 and TRBJ2-5, with 9 bases matching TRBD1. This CDR3 spans 15 amino acids. The V gene end was trimmed by 6 bases and the J gene end by 0 bases; junction bases not matched to a gene: 8. CDR1 DFQATT and CDR2 SNEGSKA come from the germline V gene (reference sequence). In nucleotides, the CDR3 is TGCAGTGCCCATAAAGACAGGGGGGACCAAGAGACCCAGTACTTC. Amino acid sequence: CSAHKDRGDQETQYF.

The rearrangement joins TRBV29-1 to TRBJ1-2; TRBD1 agrees at 11 bases. V lost 7 bases to trimming and J lost 4 bases; unmatched junction nucleotides: 8. From germline, CDR1 is SQVTM and CDR2 ANQGSEA. The CDR3 is 14 amino acids. CDR3 region: CSAPGQGVPYGYTF. The CDR3 DNA follows: TGCAGCGCCCCGGGACAGGGGGTTCCCTATGGCTACACCTTC.

This clonotype showed up just a few times. The CDR3 sequence: CASSLGDRPTYEQYF. The CDR3 region has the DNA TGTGCCAGCAGCTTAGGGGACAGGCCAACCTACGAGCAGTACTTC. The chain combines TRBV7-2 with TRBJ2-7, with 8 bases lining up with TRBD1. V dropped 1 base and J dropped 2; count of bases not matched to a gene: 4. Per germline, CDR1 SGHTA and CDR2 FQGNSA. This CDR3 comprises 15 residues.

This rearrangement joins TRBV27 to TRBJ1-2; tentative D call: TRBD1 (5 bases). Per the germline V gene, CDR1 is MNHEY and CDR2 is SMNVEV (reference sequence). V lost 1 base and J lost 2, with 20 bases in between. CDR3 size: 18 residues. CDR3 sequence reads: CASSLFMGERSANYGYTF. The CDR3 coding sequence is TGTGCCAGCAGTTTATTCATGGGGGAAAGGTCGGCCAACTATGGCTACACCTTC.